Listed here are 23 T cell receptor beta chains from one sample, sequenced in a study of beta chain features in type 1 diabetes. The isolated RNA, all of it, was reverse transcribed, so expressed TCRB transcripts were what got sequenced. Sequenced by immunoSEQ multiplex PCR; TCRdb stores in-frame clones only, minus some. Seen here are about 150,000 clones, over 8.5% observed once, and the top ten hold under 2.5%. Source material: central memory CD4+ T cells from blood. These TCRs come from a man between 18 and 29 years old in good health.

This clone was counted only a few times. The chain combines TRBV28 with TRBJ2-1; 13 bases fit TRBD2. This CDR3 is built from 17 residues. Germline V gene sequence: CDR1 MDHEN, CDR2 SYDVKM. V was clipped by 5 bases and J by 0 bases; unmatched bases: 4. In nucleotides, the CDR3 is TGTGCCAGCAGTACCCGGACTAGCGGGAGCTCCTACAATGAGCAGTTCTTC. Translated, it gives CASSTRTSGSSYNEQFF.

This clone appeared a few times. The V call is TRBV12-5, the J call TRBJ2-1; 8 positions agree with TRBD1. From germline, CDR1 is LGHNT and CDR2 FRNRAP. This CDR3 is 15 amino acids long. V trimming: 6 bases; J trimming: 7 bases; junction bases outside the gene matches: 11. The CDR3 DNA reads TGTGCTAGTGGCCGCTACCCTGACAGGGGAAATGAGCAGTTCTTC. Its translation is CASGRYPDRGNEQFF.

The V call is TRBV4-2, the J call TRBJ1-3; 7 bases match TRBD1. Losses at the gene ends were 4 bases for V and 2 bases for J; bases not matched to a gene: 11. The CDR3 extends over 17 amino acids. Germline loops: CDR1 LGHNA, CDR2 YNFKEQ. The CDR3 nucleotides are TGTGCCAGCAGCCCCTACGCGGCCGGACAGGCTGGAAACACCATATATTTT. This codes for CASSPYAAGQAGNTIYF.

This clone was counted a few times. CDR3: CASSKGGFWEKAYNEQFF. CDR3 nucleotides: TGTGCCAGCAGCAAAGGAGGGTTCTGGGAAAAGGCCTACAATGAGCAGTTCTTC. The chain links TRBV21-1 to TRBJ2-1; the D call in the table, TRBD2, was not verified against the DNA. TRBV21-1 is a listed pseudogene. This CDR3 contains 18 residues.

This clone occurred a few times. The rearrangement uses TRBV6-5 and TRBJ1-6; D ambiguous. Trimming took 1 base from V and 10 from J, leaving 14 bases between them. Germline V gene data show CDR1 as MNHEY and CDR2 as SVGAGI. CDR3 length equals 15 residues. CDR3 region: CASSYFAGDRSPLHF. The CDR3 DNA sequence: TGTGCCAGCAGTTACTTTGCTGGGGATAGGTCACCCCTCCACTTT.

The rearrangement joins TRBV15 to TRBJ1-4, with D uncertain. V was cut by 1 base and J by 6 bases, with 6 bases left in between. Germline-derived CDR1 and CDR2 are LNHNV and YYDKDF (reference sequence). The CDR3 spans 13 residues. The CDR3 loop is CATSRVADEKLFF. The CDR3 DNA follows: TGTGCCACCAGCAGAGTTGCGGATGAAAAACTGTTTTTT.

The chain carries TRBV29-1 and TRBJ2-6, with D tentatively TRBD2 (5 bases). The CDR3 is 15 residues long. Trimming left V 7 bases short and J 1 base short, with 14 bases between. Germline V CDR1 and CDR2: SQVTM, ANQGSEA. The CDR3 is CSALGGRSGANVLTF. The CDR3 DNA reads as TGCAGCGCCCTAGGAGGTCGGTCTGGGGCCAACGTCCTGACTTTC. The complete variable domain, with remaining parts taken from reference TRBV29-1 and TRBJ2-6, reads SAVISQKPSRDICQRGTSLTIQCQVDSQVTMMFWYRQQPGQSLTLIATANQGSEATYESGFVIDKFPISRPNLTFSTLTVSNMSPEDSSIYLCSALGGRSGANVLTFGAGSRLTVL.

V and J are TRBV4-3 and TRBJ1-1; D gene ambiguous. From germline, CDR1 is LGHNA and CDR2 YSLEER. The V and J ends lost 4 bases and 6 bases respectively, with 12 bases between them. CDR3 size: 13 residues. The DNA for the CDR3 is TGCGCCAGCAGCCGAGGTTCGGTGGCTGAAGCTTTCTTT. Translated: CASSRGSVAEAFF.

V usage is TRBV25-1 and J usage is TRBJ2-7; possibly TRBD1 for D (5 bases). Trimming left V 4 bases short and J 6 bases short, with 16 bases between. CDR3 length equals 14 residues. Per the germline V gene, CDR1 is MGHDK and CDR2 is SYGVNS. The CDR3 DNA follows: TGTGCCAGCAGTGTAGGCATGGGGCAGGGCGAGCAGTACTTC. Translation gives CASSVGMGQGEQYF.

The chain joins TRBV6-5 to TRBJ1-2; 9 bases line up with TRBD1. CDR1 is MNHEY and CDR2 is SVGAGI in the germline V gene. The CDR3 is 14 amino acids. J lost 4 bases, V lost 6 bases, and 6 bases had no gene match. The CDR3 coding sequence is TGTGCCAGCAGGGGGACAGGGTCTGGCTATGGCTACACCTTC. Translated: CASRGTGSGYGYTF.

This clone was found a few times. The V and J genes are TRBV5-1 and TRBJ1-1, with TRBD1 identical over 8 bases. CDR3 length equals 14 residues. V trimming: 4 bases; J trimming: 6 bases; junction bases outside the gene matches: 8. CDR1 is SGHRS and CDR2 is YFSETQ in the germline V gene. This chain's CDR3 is CASSVGQGASEAFF. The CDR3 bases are TGCGCCAGCAGCGTAGGACAGGGTGCTTCTGAAGCTTTCTTT.

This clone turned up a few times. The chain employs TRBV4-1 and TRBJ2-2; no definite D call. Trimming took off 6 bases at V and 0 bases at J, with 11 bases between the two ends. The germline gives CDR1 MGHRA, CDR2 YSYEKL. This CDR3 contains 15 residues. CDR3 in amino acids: CASSANSANTGELFF. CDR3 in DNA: TGCGCCAGCAGTGCTAACAGCGCGAACACCGGGGAGCTGTTTTTT.

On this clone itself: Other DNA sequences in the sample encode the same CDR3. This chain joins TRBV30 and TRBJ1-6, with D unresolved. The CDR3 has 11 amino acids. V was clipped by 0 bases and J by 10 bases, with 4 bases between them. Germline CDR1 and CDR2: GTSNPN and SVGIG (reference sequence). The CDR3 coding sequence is TGTGCCTGGAGTGTACGATCACCCCTCCACTTT. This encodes CAWSVRSPLHF.

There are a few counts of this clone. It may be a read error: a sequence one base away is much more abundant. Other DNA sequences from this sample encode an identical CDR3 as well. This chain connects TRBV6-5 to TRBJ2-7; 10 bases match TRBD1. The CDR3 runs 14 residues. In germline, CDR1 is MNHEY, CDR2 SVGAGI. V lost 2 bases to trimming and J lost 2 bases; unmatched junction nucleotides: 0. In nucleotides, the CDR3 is TGTGCCAGCAGTTACGGGACAGGGGCCTACGAGCAGTACTTC. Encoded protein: CASSYGTGAYEQYF.

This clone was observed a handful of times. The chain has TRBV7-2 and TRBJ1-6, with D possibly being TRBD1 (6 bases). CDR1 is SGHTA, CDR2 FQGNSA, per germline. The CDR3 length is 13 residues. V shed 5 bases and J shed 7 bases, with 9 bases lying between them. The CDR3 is CASSTGPNSPLHF. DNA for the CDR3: TGTGCCAGCAGCACAGGGCCGAATTCACCCCTCCACTTT.

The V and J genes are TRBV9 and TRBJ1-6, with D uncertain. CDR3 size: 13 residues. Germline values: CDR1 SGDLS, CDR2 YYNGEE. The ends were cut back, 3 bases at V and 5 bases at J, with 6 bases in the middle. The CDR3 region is CASSALHNSPLHF. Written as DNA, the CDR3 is TGTGCCAGCAGCGCCCTTCATAATTCACCCCTCCACTTT. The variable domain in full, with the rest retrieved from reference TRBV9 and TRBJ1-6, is DSGVTQTPKHLITATGQRVTLRCSPRSGDLSVYWYQQSLDQGLQFLIQYYNGEERAKGNILERFSAQQFPDLHSELNLSSLELGDSALYFCASSALHNSPLHFGNGTRLTVT.

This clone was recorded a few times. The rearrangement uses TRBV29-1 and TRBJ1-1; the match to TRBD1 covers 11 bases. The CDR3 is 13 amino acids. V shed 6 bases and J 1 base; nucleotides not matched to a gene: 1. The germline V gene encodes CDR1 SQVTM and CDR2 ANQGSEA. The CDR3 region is CSVGQGANTEAFF. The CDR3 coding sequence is TGCAGCGTCGGACAGGGGGCGAACACTGAAGCTTTCTTT.

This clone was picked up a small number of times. The CDR3, as DNA: TGCGCCAGCAGCGGCTCGGACAGCAGGAAGGGCTACACCTTC. This codes for CASSGSDSRKGYTF. The J gene is TRBJ1-2, the V gene TRBV5-1; tentative D call: TRBD1 (6 bases). CDR1 is SGHRS and CDR2 is YFSETQ in the germline V gene. V lost 4 bases to trimming and J lost 8 bases, with 18 bases between them. The CDR3 covers 14 residues.

CDR3 bases: TGCAGCGTTGAGAGATTTGCCGAGCAGTACTTC. Encoded protein: CSVERFAEQYF. This rearrangement joins TRBV29-1 to TRBJ2-5; D is undetermined. The DNA end lines up better with TRBJ2-7; the J call may be wrong. Germline V CDR1 and CDR2: SQVTM, ANQGSEA. This CDR3 has 11 residues.

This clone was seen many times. The CDR3 reads CASSEALQGGQPQHF. The CDR3 DNA sequence: TGTGCCAGCAGTGAAGCGCTCCAGGGCGGACAGCCCCAGCATTTT. The rearrangement uses TRBV2 and TRBJ1-5; tentative D call: TRBD1 (5 bases). Germline V CDR1 and CDR2: SNHLY, FYNNEI. This CDR3 region has 15 residues. V was pared by 0 bases and J by 7 bases, with 13 bases between.

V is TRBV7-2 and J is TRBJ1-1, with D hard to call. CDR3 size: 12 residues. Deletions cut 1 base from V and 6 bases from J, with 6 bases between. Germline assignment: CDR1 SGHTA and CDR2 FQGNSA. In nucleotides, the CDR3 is TGTGCCAGCAGCTTAGGGGTATCTGAAGCTTTCTTT. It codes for CASSLGVSEAFF.

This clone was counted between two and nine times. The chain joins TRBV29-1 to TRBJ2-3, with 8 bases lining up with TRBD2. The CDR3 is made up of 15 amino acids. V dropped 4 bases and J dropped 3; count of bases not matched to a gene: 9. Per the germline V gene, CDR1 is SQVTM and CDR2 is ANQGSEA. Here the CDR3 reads CSVAPGTRDTDTQYF. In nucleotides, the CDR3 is TGCAGCGTTGCCCCCGGGACTAGAGATACAGATACGCAGTATTTT.

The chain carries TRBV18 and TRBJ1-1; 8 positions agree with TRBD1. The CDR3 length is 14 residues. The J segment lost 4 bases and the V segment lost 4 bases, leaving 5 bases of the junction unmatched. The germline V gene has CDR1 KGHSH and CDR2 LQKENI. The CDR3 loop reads CASSQDRVVTEAFF. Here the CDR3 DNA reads TGTGCCAGCTCACAGGACAGGGTGGTCACTGAAGCTTTCTTT.